The TCR beta chain described here comes from a study of cytomegalovirus exposure and HLA in healthy donors. As to this clone: Antigen specificity is unknown.

Whole-study results and caveats: For TCR beta chains, V- and J-gene trimming was later linked to a missense DCLRE1C variant. Sequencing likely generated an artifact that appeared as a cluster of highly shared sequence variants. Most TCR beta V segments were productive about 90% or about 30% of the time in an earlier analysis.

PCR amplification relied on 60 Vbeta primers (plus 13 Jbeta primers). Method: immunoSEQ multiplex PCR; TCRdb's copy keeps in-frame clones and lacks some. Of roughly 220,000 clones in the sample, 65% to 80% were seen once. Sequenced input: PBMCs. The origin of this receptor is a man aged 50 to 59 in good health and CMV-seronegative.

CDR3 amino acids: CASSRYTEAFF. The CDR3 coding sequence is TGTGCCAGCAGTCGTTACACTGAAGCTTTCTTT. V and J are TRBV2 and TRBJ1-1; D is unclear. V was shortened by 5 bases and J by 3 bases, with 4 bases between the two germline ends. This CDR3 has 11 residues. Germline lookup yields CDR1 SNHLY and CDR2 FYNNEI.